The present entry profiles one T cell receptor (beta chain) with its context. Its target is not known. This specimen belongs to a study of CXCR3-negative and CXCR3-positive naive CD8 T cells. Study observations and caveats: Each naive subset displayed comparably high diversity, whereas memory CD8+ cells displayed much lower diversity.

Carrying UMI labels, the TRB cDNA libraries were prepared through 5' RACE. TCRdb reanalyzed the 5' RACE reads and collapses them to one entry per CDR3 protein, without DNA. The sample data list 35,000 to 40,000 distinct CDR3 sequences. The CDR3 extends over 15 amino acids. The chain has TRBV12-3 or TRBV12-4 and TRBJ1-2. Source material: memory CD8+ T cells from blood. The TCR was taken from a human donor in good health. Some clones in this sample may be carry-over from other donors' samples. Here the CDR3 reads CASKIKKGLNYGYTF.